The entry below describes one T cell receptor (beta chain). The antigen is unknown. The data were obtained in a study of graft-versus-host responses after intestinal transplantation. Background on the study: Grafts were multivisceral, liver-intestinal, or isolated intestinal. Every one of the recipients received anti-thymocyte globulin induction and afterwards took tacrolimus and steroids for about 3 years.

Germline V gene data show CDR1 as ENHRY and CDR2 as SYGVKD. The CDR3 is 15 amino acids. V lost 8 bases and J lost 1, with 17 bases in between. The table came from immunoSEQ multiplex PCR; TCRdb's copy has only in-frame clones and leaves some out. The sample consists of tens of thousands of clones, under 95% of them appearing once. Findings of the study overall: Early post-transplant HvG declines tracked with peak circulating GvH clone levels. Some GvH clones were seen earlier in gut or blood, suggesting intestinal origin.

This chain links TRBV10-3 with TRBJ1-1, with D unclear. The sequenced sample was unstimulated CD4+ T cells sorted from spleen or lymph node cells, obtained before transplant. This sequence originates from a human donor who was the organ donor for an intestinal transplant. The CDR3 DNA is TGTGCCATCGGGTCCCCTACGGCGGGGAACACTGAAGCTTTCTTT. It is translated as CAIGSPTAGNTEAFF.